This T cell receptor (beta chain) was profiled in a study of identical twins. This clonotype was observed many times. Its target is not known. One entry per CDR3 protein results from TCRdb running MiXCR on the 5' RACE reads. This sample has 700,000 or so distinct CDR3 sequences, with under 9% found just once. Study observations and caveats: Cross-sectional statistical analysis was relied on for the conclusions, without the same donors being followed. Out-of-frame TCR alpha sharing observed in monozygotic twins exceeded model estimates.

These data also formed part of another study, on yellow fever vaccine responses in identical twins.

Sequenced material: PBMCs. The receptor was isolated from a woman between 18 and 30 years old in good health.

For the CDR3, the DNA is TGTGCCAGCAGCCAATTACCGATGGGGGTGAACACTGAAGCTTTCTTT. Translated: CASSQLPMGVNTEAFF. The chain recombines TRBV4-2 with TRBJ1-1; D may be TRBD1 (5 bases). Germline V CDR1 and CDR2: LGHNA, YNFKEQ. V was pared by 2 bases and J by 0 bases, with 13 bases between. This CDR3 has 16 amino acids.